This record concerns one T cell receptor (beta chain) sequence. What it binds is unknown. Produced via immunoSEQ multiplex PCR; TCRdb's table is partial and in-frame only. The sample consists of roughly 67,000 clones, over 80% of them appearing once. This record belongs to a study of OX40 agonist ivuxolimab in advanced cancers. On the study more broadly: Dose-escalation patients were diagnosed with hepatocellular carcinoma, melanoma, renal cell cancer or head and neck cancer. A partial response was reached by three patients: one with hepatocellular carcinoma and two with cutaneous melanoma.

Overall study results and limits: In CD8+ T cells, expanded clones were on average more numerous than in CD4+.

The length of the CDR3 is 14 residues. Trimming left V 6 bases short and J 0 bases short, with 12 bases between. Germline CDR1 is SNHLY and CDR2 is FYNNEI. This rearrangement joins TRBV2 to TRBJ2-7; no reliable D call. This clonotype was obtained from an adult with an advanced solid tumor such as melanoma, head and neck, liver or kidney cancer. The source material was CD4+ or CD8+ T cells sorted from blood, sampled in a trial of the OX40 agonist ivuxolimab. The CDR3 region has the DNA TGTGCCAGCAGGGGATTTGAGAGCTCCTACGAGCAGTACTTC. Amino acid sequence: CASRGFESSYEQYF. Drawing the rest from reference TRBV2 and TRBJ2-7, the complete variable domain is EPEVTQTPSHQVTQMGQEVILRCVPISNHLYFYWYRQILGQKVEFLVSFYNNEISEKSEIFDDQFSVERPDGSNFTLKIRSTKLEDSAMYFCASRGFESSYEQYFGPGTRLTVT.